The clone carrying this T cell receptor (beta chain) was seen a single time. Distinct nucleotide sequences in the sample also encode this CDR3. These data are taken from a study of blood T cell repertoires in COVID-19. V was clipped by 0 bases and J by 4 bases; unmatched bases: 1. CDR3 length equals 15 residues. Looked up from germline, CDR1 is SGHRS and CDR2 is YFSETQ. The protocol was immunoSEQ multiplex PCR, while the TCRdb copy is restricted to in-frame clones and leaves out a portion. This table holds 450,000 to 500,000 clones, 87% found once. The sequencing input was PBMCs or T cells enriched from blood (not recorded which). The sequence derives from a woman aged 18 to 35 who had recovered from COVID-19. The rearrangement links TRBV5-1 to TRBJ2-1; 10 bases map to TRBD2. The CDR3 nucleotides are TGCGCCAGCAGCTTGGGGACTAGCGGATACAATGAGCAGTTCTTC. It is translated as CASSLGTSGYNEQFF.